This TCR beta chain was identified during a study of PD-L1 blockade in urothelial cancer. About the research overall: At 6 weeks and at 3 weeks (second dose) after treatment start, blood was analyzed. Each blood sample yielded a median of around 130,000 T cells.

CDR1 is MDHEN and CDR2 is SYDVKM in the germline V gene. Trimming cost V 4 bases and J 4 bases, with 5 bases left between them. The CDR3 covers 12 residues. Time point noted: pretreatment peripheral blood. Patients presented with locally advanced or metastatic urothelial carcinoma. The authors spiked synthetic TCR analog templates into each PCR. The data were produced by immunoSEQ multiplex PCR, yet TCRdb's version contains in-frame clones alone and is incomplete. The sample contains about 43,000 clones, more than 75% of which appear only once. This TCR came from a man in his sixties with urothelial cancer. The rearrangement uses TRBV28 and TRBJ1-5; D gene ambiguous. The specimen was PBMCs, collected around atezolizumab (anti-PD-L1) treatment. The CDR3 nucleotides are TGTGCCAGCAGTTCAACTAATCAGCCCCAGCATTTT. Translating it yields CASSSTNQPQHF.